This TCR beta chain was recorded in a study of Ad26.COV2.S vaccination and SARS-CoV-2 variants. The CDR3 extends over 16 amino acids. The trim removed 0 bases at V and 4 bases at J, leaving 6 bases unmatched. CDR1 and CDR2 from the germline V gene are SGDLS and YYNGEE. Libraries were prepared by immunoSEQ multiplex PCR; TCRdb keeps only in-frame clonotypes and omits some of them. Here the sample spans hundreds of thousands of clones, more than 80% being singletons. Specified treatment: around 19 received Ad26.COV2.S at low or high dose, single or two shots; 5 received placebo; per-sample allocation not given. Samples came from day 63 after the first vaccine or placebo injection. An Ad26 vector was used to express Wuhan-strain SARS-CoV-2 spike as the vaccine. This clone has a single count.

The clonotype comes from a person aged 18-65 years who received the Ad26.COV2.S COVID-19 vaccine or a placebo. The gene calls are TRBV9 and TRBJ2-5; 10 bases align to TRBD2. The specimen comprised peripheral blood, sampled in a trial of Ad26.COV2.S vaccine versus placebo. The CDR3: CASSVGVAGGTETQYF. For the CDR3, the DNA is TGTGCCAGCAGCGTAGGGGTAGCGGGAGGAACAGAGACCCAGTACTTC.